This is a list of T cell receptor beta chains from one sample in a study of Ad26.COV2.S vaccination and SARS-CoV-2 variants. Sequencing was performed with immunoSEQ multiplex PCR; in TCRdb, only in-frame clones are kept and a portion is missing. Of more than 250,000 clones listed, more than 75% were seen once; the top ten hold over 2.5%. Sample: peripheral blood, taken in a trial of Ad26.COV2.S vaccine versus placebo. These receptors came from a person between 18 and 59 years old who received the Ad26.COV2.S COVID-19 vaccine or a placebo. Both conserved end residues are part of each CDR3. The D gene is left open where the match is weak. Part of the rows lack a size; the others show once, few, many or a class for expanded clones.

d_call,clone_size,j_call,v_call,cdr3_aa,cdr3_nt
NA,once,TRBJ2-7,TRBV19,CASSFRRSEQYF,TGTGCCAGTAGTTTTCGCCGGAGCGAGCAGTACTTC
NA,NA,TRBJ1-4,TRBV5-1,CASSLLGELLSNEKLFF,TGCGCCAGCAGCTTGTTGGGGGAACTTCTTAGTAATGAAAAACTGTTTTTT
TRBD1,NA,TRBJ1-1,TRBV7-2,CASSADRGHTEAFF,TGTGCCAGCAGCGCGGACAGGGGGCACACTGAAGCTTTCTTT
NA,NA,TRBJ1-2,TRBV5-1,CASSLRGEDYGYTF,TGCGCCAGCAGCTTGCGGGGAGAGGATTATGGCTACACCTTC
TRBD2,NA,TRBJ2-2,TRBV2,CASNGRALVGWTGELFF,TGTGCCAGCAACGGGAGGGCCCTAGTCGGGTGGACCGGGGAGCTGTTTTTT
NA,NA,TRBJ1-1,TRBV27,CASSFRPNTEAFF,TGTGCCAGCAGTTTCCGCCCGAACACTGAAGCTTTCTTT
TRBD1,NA,TRBJ2-2,TRBV7-3,CASSLPLGGLWYTGELFF,TGTGCCAGCAGCTTACCTTTAGGGGGCTTGTGGTACACCGGGGAGCTGTTTTTT
NA,once,TRBJ1-4,TRBV18,CASSPTAPGHPNEKLFF,TGTGCCAGCTCACCAACGGCCCCGGGACACCCTAATGAAAAACTGTTTTTT
NA,NA,TRBJ1-3,TRBV2,CASAAEGEGGNTIYF,TGTGCCAGCGCCGCGGAGGGTGAAGGTGGAAACACCATATATTTT
TRBD1,NA,TRBJ1-6,TRBV6-5,CASSRQGVDSPLHF,TGTGCCAGCAGCCGACAGGGGGTGGATTCACCCCTCCACTTT
NA,few,TRBJ2-3,TRBV18,CASSPPGPTDTQYF,TGTGCCAGCTCACCACCGGGGCCCACAGATACGCAGTATTTT
NA,NA,TRBJ1-1,TRBV19,CASSRGAGTAFF,TGTGCCAGTAGTAGAGGGGCAGGGACAGCTTTCTTT
TRBD2,NA,TRBJ2-2,TRBV19,CASSITSGGRRTGELFF,TGTGCCAGTAGTATCACTAGCGGGGGGAGAAGGACCGGGGAGCTGTTTTTT
TRBD1,NA,TRBJ2-2,TRBV11-2,CASSLDQGASGELFF,TGTGCCAGCAGCTTAGATCAGGGGGCATCCGGGGAGCTGTTTTTT
NA,NA,TRBJ2-6,TRBV30,CAWGEGGSGANVLTF,TGTGCCTGGGGCGAGGGGGGGTCTGGGGCCAACGTCCTGACTTTC
NA,NA,TRBJ2-3,TRBV12-5,CASGLLSGADTQYF,TGTGCTAGTGGTTTGTTATCGGGGGCAGATACGCAGTATTTT
NA,NA,TRBJ2-5,TRBV19,CASSEGAGAETQYF,TGTGCCAGTAGTGAGGGGGCGGGGGCAGAGACCCAGTACTTC
NA,NA,TRBJ2-7,TRBV2,CASSEALPWGISYEQYF,TGTGCCAGCAGTGAAGCGCTGCCTTGGGGCATTTCCTACGAGCAGTACTTC
NA,NA,TRBJ2-3,TRBV18,CASSPPSGRSTDTQYF,TGTGCCAGCTCACCACCATCGGGGAGGAGCACAGATACGCAGTATTTT
TRBD1,NA,TRBJ1-1,TRBV4-2,CASSRPGGLNTEAFF,TGTGCCAGCAGCCGCCCAGGGGGCCTGAACACTGAAGCTTTCTTT
TRBD1,NA,TRBJ1-2,TRBV6-5,CASRDGQGDGYTF,TGTGCCAGCAGAGACGGACAGGGCGATGGCTACACCTTC